These 26 T cell receptor beta chains came from one sample sequenced in a study of T cell repertoires in cytomegalovirus infection. TCRdb independently ran MiXCR on the reads; one entry per CDR3 protein. The sample yields fewer than 1,000,000 distinct CDR3 sequences, around 29% seen once. These receptors lack a known antigen. Here the sequenced sample was cultured CD8+ T cells from PBMCs, taken from culture after CMV antigen stimulation. These receptors were obtained from a human donor in good health (CMV status not recorded). Some clones in this sample may be carry-over from other donors' samples.

The rearrangement uses TRBV27 and TRBJ1-2; 7 bases are shared with TRBD1. This CDR3 comprises 16 residues. V was pared by 7 bases and J by 6 bases, with 17 bases of the junction left unmatched. Germline lookup yields CDR1 MNHEY and CDR2 SMNVEV (reference sequence). The CDR3 sequence: CASKPPSGTARDGYTF. CDR3 nucleotides: TGTGCCAGCAAACCTCCGTCCGGGACAGCAAGGGATGGCTACACCTTC.

As to this clonotype: Given the absence of the conserved phenylalanine or tryptophan at the CDR3 end, a read error is likely. V gene TRBV11-2 combines with J gene TRBJ1-1; perhaps TRBD1 as D (6 bases). V was pared by 0 bases and J by 1 base, with 12 bases between. CDR1 and CDR2 (germline): SGHAT, FQNNGV. The CDR3 is 16 residues long. The CDR3: CASSLEIRGTNTEAFY. CDR3 sequence (DNA): TGTGCCAGCAGCTTAGAAATTAGGGGGACGAACACTGAAGCTTTCTAT.

In its sample, this clonotype was seen a few times. A junction boundary mismatches the germline segment, possibly from a read error. The chain uses TRBV5-6 and TRBJ2-1; D gene ambiguous. The CDR3 length is 9 residues. CDR1 and CDR2 (germline): SGHDT, YYEEEE. Written as DNA, the CDR3 is TGTGCCAGCAGCTCTGGGGTCCCCTTC. As protein: CASSSGVPF. Combining the CDR3 with reference TRBV5-6 and TRBJ2-1 gives the whole variable domain DAGVTQSPTHLIKTRGQQVTLRCSPKSGHDTVSWYQQALGQGPQFIFQYYEEEERQRGNFPDRFSGHQFPNYSSELNVNALLLGDSALYLCASSSGVPFGPGTRLTVL.

The V gene is TRBV11-2, the J gene TRBJ2-3, with 14 positions matching TRBD2. With V trimmed by 4 bases and J by 0 bases, 3 bases remained unmatched. The CDR3 sequence is 17 residues long. Germline values: CDR1 SGHAT, CDR2 FQNNGV. In DNA form, the CDR3 reads TGTGCCAGCAGCTCTTGGACTAGCGGGGGGAGCACAGATACGCAGTATTTT. Translating gives CASSSWTSGGSTDTQYF.

This chain uses TRBV25-1 with TRBJ1-5; D unresolved. V was clipped by 11 bases and J by 3 bases, with 11 bases between them. There are 12 residues in the CDR3. Germline CDR1 reads MGHDK; CDR2 reads SYGVNS. CDR3 protein: CARKVYNQPQHF. CDR3 coding DNA: TGTGCCCGAAAGGTGTACAATCAGCCCCAGCATTTT.

The chain recombines TRBV20-1 with TRBJ1-3; TRBD1 might be the D (6 bases). V dropped 6 bases and J dropped 0 bases, with 24 bases sitting between them. There are 18 residues in the CDR3. Per the germline V gene, CDR1 is DFQATT and CDR2 is SNEGSKA (reference sequence). The CDR3 loop reads CSARPGTLEGISGNTIYF. CDR3 coding DNA: TGCAGTGCGCGTCCCGGGACACTGGAGGGGATCTCTGGAAACACCATATATTTT.

This clonotype was recorded at least ten times. The chain carries TRBV7-8 and TRBJ2-1; the D is unclear. The V end was cut by 1 base, the J end by 7 bases, with 5 bases between. The CDR3 runs 12 residues. The germline CDR1 and CDR2 sequences are SGHVS and FQNEAQ. The CDR3 spells CASSLVGNEQFF. CDR3 in DNA: TGTGCCAGCAGCTTAGTGGGGAATGAGCAGTTCTTC. The full variable domain, rest sourced from reference TRBV7-8 and TRBJ2-1, is GAGVSQSPRYKVAKRGQDVALRCDPISGHVSLFWYQQALGQGPEFLTYFQNEAQLDKSGLPSDRFFAERPEGSVSTLKIQRTQQEDSAVYLCASSLVGNEQFFGPGTRLTVL.

For this clonotype: The junction does not match germline at one end; this may be a read error. CDR3 nucleotide sequence: TGTGCCAGCACCTTATCCCAACTGGGAAGGAGCACAGGTACGCAGTATTTT. This codes for CASTLSQLGRSTGTQYF. The chain has TRBV7-2 and TRBJ2-3, with D possibly TRBD1 on 5 matching bases. Germline V CDR1 and CDR2: SGHTA, FQGNSA. The CDR3 sequence is 17 residues long.

The sample holds a few counts of this clonotype. The V call is TRBV6-2 or TRBV6-3, the J call TRBJ2-1; 7 bases line up with TRBD1. The J segment lost 9 bases and the V segment lost 4 bases, leaving 12 bases of the junction unmatched. CDR1 MNHEY and CDR2 SVGEGT come from the germline V gene. This CDR3 comprises 15 residues. CDR3 nucleotide sequence: TGTGCCAGCAGTTCTCCAAGGACAGGTTTCGGTGAGCAGTTCTTC. Translation gives CASSSPRTGFGEQFF.

This clonotype was found a few times. The chain is built from TRBV10-1 and TRBJ1-4, with TRBD1 matching over 7 bases. The germline CDR1 and CDR2 sequences are WNHNN and SYGVQD (reference sequence). Trimming cost V 6 bases and J 4 bases; bases outside gene matches: 8. CDR3 length: 15 residues. CDR3 DNA sequence: TGCGCCAGCAGGGTTTGGGACAGCCGTAATGAAAAACTGTTTTTT. This gives the protein CASRVWDSRNEKLFF.

This clonotype has ten or more counts. V gene TRBV7-2 combines with J gene TRBJ2-6, with a tentative D call TRBD1 (6 bases). CDR3 length: 18 amino acids. V lost 2 bases to trimming and J lost 0 bases, with 14 bases between them. The V gene's germline CDR1 is SGHTA and CDR2 FQGNSA. The CDR3 coding sequence is TGTGCCAGCAGCTTATACCCCGTCAGGGGCTCTGGGGCCAACGTCCTGACTTTC. Translation: CASSLYPVRGSGANVLTF.

This clonotype was counted only a few times. This chain joins TRBV28 and TRBJ1-1; unclear D gene. Trimming stripped 4 bases from V and 6 bases from J, with 12 bases between. This CDR3 comprises 13 residues. Germline V CDR1 and CDR2: MDHEN, SYDVKM. CDR3: CASSSLFWAEAFF. In nucleotides, the CDR3 is TGTGCCAGCAGTTCCCTCTTTTGGGCTGAAGCTTTCTTT.

This clonotype was recorded many times. The rearrangement uses TRBV7-8 and TRBJ2-7; D remains ambiguous. Germline-derived CDR1 and CDR2 are SGHVS and FQNEAQ. There are 11 residues in the CDR3. Trimming pared 3 bases from V and 5 bases from J, leaving 5 bases between. The CDR3 bases are TGTGCCAGCAGCTTTACAGACGAGCAGTACTTC. It yields the protein CASSFTDEQYF.

This clonotype showed up many times. V is TRBV7-4 and J is TRBJ2-2; either TRBD1 or TRBD2 may supply D (5 bases each). The CDR3 has 19 residues. The ends were cut back, 2 bases at V and 4 bases at J, with 23 bases in the middle. The germline V gene has CDR1 SGHVT and CDR2 SQSDAQ. The CDR3 reads CASSLRAVASGATTGELFF. CDR3 in DNA: TGTGCCAGCAGCTTAAGGGCCGTGGCTTCCGGGGCGACCACCGGGGAGCTGTTTTTT.

This sequence joins TRBV28 and TRBJ1-3, with D unresolved. The CDR3 covers 11 residues. Trimming removed 4 bases from V and 7 bases from J, with 5 bases in between. The germline gives CDR1 MDHEN, CDR2 SYDVKM. CDR3 in DNA: TGTGCCAGCAGTTCCAGCAACACCATATATTTT. The encoded protein is CASSSSNTIYF.

This clonotype was counted ten times or more. This chain joins TRBV7-9 and TRBJ1-1, with D perhaps matching TRBD1 (5 bases). CDR1 and CDR2 from the germline V gene are SEHNR and FQNEAQ (reference sequence). Trimming pared 8 bases from V and 6 bases from J, leaving 7 bases between. The CDR3 is 10 residues long. Here the CDR3 DNA reads TGTGCCAGCGGAGGGGCTGAAGCTTTCTTT. Protein product: CASGGAEAFF.

About this clonotype itself: The CDR3 end shows no conserved phenylalanine or tryptophan, and so a read error is likely. V is TRBV5-1 and J is TRBJ1-1; D is possibly TRBD1 (5 bases). Germline values: CDR1 SGHRS, CDR2 YFSETQ. CDR3 length equals 15 residues. Trimming cost V 0 bases and J 2 bases, with 11 bases left between them. The CDR3 coding sequence is TGCGCCAGCAGCTTGGTGTCCGGGACCAACACTGAAGCTTTCTCT. It codes for CASSLVSGTNTEAFS.

This clonotype was recorded a few times. This rearrangement joins TRBV7-9 to TRBJ2-3; the match to TRBD1 covers 8 bases. Germline V gene data show CDR1 as SEHNR and CDR2 as FQNEAQ (reference sequence). V was pared by 3 bases and J by 1 base, with 3 bases of the junction left unmatched. The CDR3 spans 15 residues. CDR3 amino acids: CASSFQGAGTDTQYF. Written as DNA, the CDR3 is TGTGCCAGCAGCTTCCAGGGGGCGGGCACAGATACGCAGTATTTT.

The genes are TRBV29-1 and TRBJ2-7; D remains unclear. Germline V gene lookup returns CDR1 SQVTM and CDR2 ANQGSEA. The ends were cut back, 6 bases at V and 4 bases at J, with 28 bases in the middle. This CDR3 is 17 amino acids long. CDR3 DNA: TGCAGCGTCCCTGTCTGGATCGTCGGCCGTACCGTTTACGAGCAGTACTTC. It is translated as CSVPVWIVGRTVYEQYF.

This clonotype was seen a handful of times. The chain has TRBV2 and TRBJ2-1, with D unclear. The V gene lost 0 bases and the J gene lost 4 bases, with 7 bases spanning the gap. This CDR3 contains 14 residues. CDR1 and CDR2 (germline): SNHLY, FYNNEI. The CDR3 nucleotides are TGTGCCAGCAGTGAAGCTCTAGGGTACAATGAGCAGTTCTTC. Translated: CASSEALGYNEQFF. Variable domain in full (rest from reference TRBV2 and TRBJ2-1): EPEVTQTPSHQVTQMGQEVILRCVPISNHLYFYWYRQILGQKVEFLVSFYNNEISEKSEIFDDQFSVERPDGSNFTLKIRSTKLEDSAMYFCASSEALGYNEQFFGPGTRLTVL.

This clonotype was seen only a few times. V and J are TRBV13 and TRBJ1-1; weak D call: TRBD1 (6 bases). The germline gives CDR1 PRHDT, CDR2 FYEKMQ (reference sequence). Deletions cut 6 bases from V and 6 bases from J, with 17 bases between. CDR3 length equals 14 residues. CDR3 region: CASRPTGPFAEAFF. The CDR3 nucleotides read TGTGCCAGCAGACCTACAGGGCCTTTTGCTGAAGCTTTCTTT.

With regard to this clonotype: This sequence may be a read error, since a much larger clone differs from it by one base. The chain joins TRBV7-2 to TRBJ2-3; 8 nucleotides align to TRBD2. The CDR3 has 18 residues. Germline V CDR1 and CDR2: SGHTA, FQGNSA. V gave up 5 bases and J gave up 1 base; unmatched junction bases: 14. The CDR3 sequence is CASSLLAGRPSGTDTQYF. The CDR3 region has the DNA TGTGCCAGCAGCCTTTTAGCGGGGCGGCCCTCAGGCACAGATACGCAGTATTTT.

A few counts support this clonotype. The V gene is TRBV5-4, the J gene TRBJ2-2; D might be TRBD1 (6 bases). The CDR3 totals 15 residues. The germline CDR1 and CDR2 sequences are SGHNT and YYREEE (reference sequence). V dropped 9 bases and J dropped 0 bases, with 15 bases sitting between them. This CDR3 is CATRGQHANTGELFF. The DNA for the CDR3 is TGTGCCACCAGGGGACAACATGCGAACACCGGGGAGCTGTTTTTT.

The V gene is TRBV4-3, the J gene TRBJ2-3; 9 bases line up with TRBD2. This CDR3 comprises 19 residues. Germline V gene lookup returns CDR1 LGHNA and CDR2 YSLEER. The V and J ends lost 0 bases and 4 bases, in that order; junction bases with no gene match: 14. The CDR3 loop reads CASSQDGLAGRGRSDTQYF. CDR3 DNA: TGCGCCAGCAGCCAAGATGGGCTAGCGGGGCGAGGAAGGTCAGATACGCAGTATTTT.

The CDR3 nucleotides are TGTGCCAGCAGTGGACACCCCTACGAGCAGTACGTC. This gives the protein CASSGHPYEQYV. This chain connects TRBV6-2 or TRBV6-3 to TRBJ2-7; D possibly corresponds to TRBD1 (5 bases). Germline V lookup: CDR1 MNHEY, CDR2 SVGEGT. Between the trimmed V and J ends, which lost 5 bases and 2 bases, there was a span of 7 bases. The CDR3 contains 12 residues.

A few counts support this clonotype. This chain links TRBV12-3 or TRBV12-4 with TRBJ2-2, with 7 bases identical to TRBD1. The CDR3 has 14 residues. Trimming cost V 10 bases and J 0 bases; bases outside gene matches: 5. The CDR3 DNA reads TGTGCCACCCGACAGGGTCCGAACACCGGGGAGCTGTTTTTT. Its translation: CATRQGPNTGELFF.